This entry concerns a single TCR beta chain. The data were obtained in a study of blood T cell repertoires in COVID-19. Turning to the study itself: The United States, Italy and Spain were the sources of the acute and convalescent COVID-19 samples. From T cells, B-cell-depleted T cells, or PBMCs came the material, which was cDNA or gDNA.

The CDR3 contains 15 residues. Per germline, CDR1 MDHEN and CDR2 SYDVKM. Trimming removed 5 bases from V and 6 bases from J; junction bases left unmatched: 10. In the original processing: Estimation of nucleated cell counts was performed using reference gene primer amplification. Only in-frame clones appear in the TCRdb table, and some are missing; sequencing was by immunoSEQ multiplex PCR. That table supplies the V and J calls and clone size; D and trimming were determined from the DNA. The sample shows under 150,000 clones, 75% to 80% of them seen only once. This sequence was found in a woman aged 45-59 years with active or convalescent COVID-19. The sequenced material came from peripheral blood. This chain connects TRBV28 to TRBJ1-5; 7 bases align to TRBD1. The CDR3: CASSPATGLIQPQHF. The CDR3 DNA is TGTGCCAGCAGTCCCGCGACAGGGCTCATTCAGCCCCAGCATTTT.